This paragraph reports one T cell receptor beta chain. Its antigen remains unknown. Produced via immunoSEQ multiplex PCR; TCRdb's table is partial and in-frame only. The repertoire holds tens of thousands of clones, approximately 84% seen once, with roughly 7.9% in the top ten. Germline loops: CDR1 SGHDT, CDR2 YYEEEE. There are 15 residues in the CDR3. V dropped 0 bases and J dropped 4 bases, with 13 bases sitting between them. Individuals having autoimmune disease history or systemic immunosuppression were not enrolled. The sample is drawn from a study of OX40 agonist ivuxolimab in advanced cancers. About the study: One patient with hepatocellular carcinoma and two with cutaneous melanoma, three in all, had partial responses. General study points: Relative to CD4+, CD8+ T cells held more expanded clones on average. Not determined was the antigen specificity of the expanded peripheral T cells.

The V and J genes are TRBV5-6 and TRBJ2-5; D assignment may be TRBD1 or TRBD2 (7 bases each). The clonotype comes from an adult with an advanced solid tumor such as melanoma, head and neck, liver or kidney cancer. The material was CD4+ or CD8+ T cells sorted from blood, obtained in a trial of the OX40 agonist ivuxolimab. The CDR3: CASSLGLRGGETQYF. The CDR3, as DNA: TGTGCCAGCAGCTTGGGTCTCAGGGGGGGAGAGACCCAGTACTTC. Full variable domain (outside the CDR3, taken from reference TRBV5-6 and TRBJ2-5): DAGVTQSPTHLIKTRGQQVTLRCSPKSGHDTVSWYQQALGQGPQFIFQYYEEEERQRGNFPDRFSGHQFPNYSSELNVNALLLGDSALYLCASSLGLRGGETQYFGPGTRLLVL.